This TCR beta chain was documented in a study of T cells in Graves' hyperthyroidism and ophthalmopathy. Per germline, CDR1 MGHDK and CDR2 SYGVNS. Trimming pared 4 bases from V and 6 bases from J, leaving 9 bases between. The CDR3 consists of 12 residues. This clonotype was detected ten times or more. Using RNA transcripts as the source, TCR beta CDR3 regions were amplified. HTBI primers were used for first-round RT-PCR of the TCR CDR3. TCRdb redid the calling of the multiplex PCR reads with MiXCR, one entry per CDR3 protein. The data contain about 360,000 distinct CDR3 sequences, about 18% of them singletons.

The sample comprised blood. This clonotype was sampled from a woman under 30 with Graves' hyperthyroidism. The chain combines TRBV25-1 with TRBJ1-2; maybe TRBD1 (5 bases). The CDR3 is CASSVGGDGYTF. The CDR3 nucleotides read TGTGCCAGCAGTGTAGGAGGGGATGGCTACACCTTC.